Included here is one T cell receptor beta chain sequence, with context. The data were taken from a study of T cells in Graves' hyperthyroidism and ophthalmopathy. Germline V gives CDR1 SGHRS, CDR2 YFSETQ. Trimming pared 2 bases from V and 3 bases from J, leaving 14 bases between. The CDR3 runs to 15 residues. Amplified TCR beta CDR3 regions derived from RNA transcripts. The study used the HTBI primer set for a first-round RT-PCR of the TCR CDR3. TCRdb reprocessed the multiplex PCR reads via MiXCR and lists one record per CDR3 protein. The sample holds 350,000 to 400,000 distinct CDR3 sequences; about 15% are singletons and the top ten take 11%.

The gene calls are TRBV5-1 and TRBJ1-2, with D possibly matching TRBD1 (5 bases). Source material: blood. The clonotype originates from an older woman with Graves' hyperthyroidism. CDR3 nucleotides: TGCGCCAGCAGCTTCGGCGAAAGCAGGGACTATGGCTACACCTTC. This codes for CASSFGESRDYGYTF.